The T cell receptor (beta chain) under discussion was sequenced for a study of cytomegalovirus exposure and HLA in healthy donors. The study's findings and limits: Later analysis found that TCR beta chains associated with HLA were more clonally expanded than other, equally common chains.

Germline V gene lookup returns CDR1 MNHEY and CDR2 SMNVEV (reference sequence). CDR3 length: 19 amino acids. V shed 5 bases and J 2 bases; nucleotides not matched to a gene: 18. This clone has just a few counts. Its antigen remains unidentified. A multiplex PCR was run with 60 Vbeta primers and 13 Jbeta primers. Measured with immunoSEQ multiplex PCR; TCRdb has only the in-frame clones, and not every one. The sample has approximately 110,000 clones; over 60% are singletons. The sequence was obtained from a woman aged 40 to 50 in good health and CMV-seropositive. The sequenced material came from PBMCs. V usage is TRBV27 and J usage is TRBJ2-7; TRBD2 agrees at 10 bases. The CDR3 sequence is CASSPTPYPGTSVTYEQYF. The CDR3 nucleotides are TGTGCCAGCAGTCCAACCCCCTATCCCGGGACTAGCGTTACCTACGAGCAGTACTTC.